Sequencing of this T cell receptor (beta chain) was carried out in a study of CD4+ T cells in melanoma. Findings of the study overall: CD8+ T cell, macrophage and B cell function reportedly correlated with neoantigen-specific CD4+ T cells.

The CDR3 consists of 14 residues. Trimming removed 2 bases from V and 2 bases from J, with 10 bases in between. The germline V gene encodes CDR1 SEHNR and CDR2 FQNEAQ (reference sequence). Here immunoSEQ multiplex PCR was the method, and the copy in TCRdb shows in-frame clones only, minus some. The table lists over 130,000 clones, around 90% of them singletons. About this clone itself: Its antigen remains unidentified.

The TCR sequence derives from a human donor with melanoma. V is TRBV7-9 and J is TRBJ2-7; maybe TRBD1 (6 bases). CDR3 sequence: CASSLKQGAYEQYF. For the CDR3, the DNA is TGTGCCAGCAGCTTAAAACAGGGAGCCTACGAGCAGTACTTC.